The source of this TCR beta chain is a study of identifying expanded T cells in peripheral blood. Profiled with immunoSEQ multiplex PCR; TCRdb holds only in-frame clones, not every one. Among around 95,000 clones listed, over 80% were seen once. With respect to this clone: Its specificity is not known.

V gave up 4 bases and J gave up 4 bases, with 9 bases separating them. The CDR3 has 13 residues. The germline V gene encodes CDR1 SGHTS and CDR2 YDEGEE. Notes on the study in general: Differentially abundant clones: about 1.2 between replicates, around 16 at around 15 days, around 19 at four.

The chain couples TRBV5-8 to TRBJ1-3; no clear D gene. The receptor was derived from a person aged 18-70 years in good health. The sequenced sample consisted of blood. The CDR3 nucleotides read TGTGCCAGCAGCGTTGGTTCGGGAAACACCATATATTTT. Translated: CASSVGSGNTIYF.